Each of the 32 T cell receptor beta chains below was sequenced from the same sample in a study of CXCR3-negative and CXCR3-positive naive CD8 T cells. Each TRB cDNA library was prepared by 5' RACE (with UMI labels). TCRdb reprocessed the 5' RACE reads and reports one entry per CDR3 protein, with no DNA. Its table records some 130,000 distinct CDR3 sequences. Study observations and caveats: CXCR3-positive naive cells carried more hydrophobic TRB CDR3s than CXCR3-negative naive cells did.

Their cognate antigens are unknown. Sequenced material: naive CXCR3+ CD8+ T cells from blood. Subset here: CD45RO-CCR7+CD27+CD95- naive CD8+ T cells expressing CXCR3 (TNR3+). Receptors originate from a human donor in good health. Some clones in this sample may be carry-over from other donors' samples.

This chain joins TRBV7-9 and TRBJ2-3. The germline gives CDR1 SEHNR, CDR2 FQNEAQ (reference sequence). The CDR3 runs to 12 residues. The CDR3 here is CASSLLTDTQYF.

This chain joins TRBV7-9 and TRBJ2-7; the TRBD2 assignment by TCRdb is unverifiable without DNA. The V gene's germline CDR1 is SEHNR and CDR2 FQNEAQ (reference sequence). CDR3 size: 14 residues. The chain's CDR3 is CASSLIAGDYEQYF. The variable domain in full, with the rest retrieved from reference TRBV7-9 and TRBJ2-7, is DTGVSQNPRHKITKRGQNVTFRCDPISEHNRLYWYRQTLGQGPEFLTYFQNEAQLEKSRLLSDRFSAERPKGSFSTLEIQRTEQGDSAMYLCASSLIAGDYEQYFGPGTRLTVT.

The V call is TRBV5-6, the J call TRBJ2-1; the TCRdb call, TRBD1, lacks DNA for checking. CDR1 and CDR2 (germline): SGHDT, YYEEEE. The CDR3 runs to 14 residues. The chain's CDR3 is CASSSGQDYNEQFF.

The CDR3 sequence is CSVVIGYGNTEAFF. The chain recombines TRBV29-1 with TRBJ1-1. Germline V CDR1 and CDR2: SQVTM, ANQGSEA. The CDR3 has 14 residues.

The rearrangement links TRBV20-1 to TRBJ2-7. The germline V gene has CDR1 DFQATT and CDR2 SNEGSKA (reference sequence). This CDR3 region has 13 residues. The CDR3 loop is CSATLRQVYEQYF.

J is TRBJ2-7 and V is TRBV29-1; TCRdb's D call, TRBD1, is unchecked because there is no DNA. Germline-derived CDR1 and CDR2 are SQVTM and ANQGSEA. The CDR3 consists of 14 residues. CDR3 in amino acids: CSVTLRTGTDEQYF.

This chain joins TRBV7-9 and TRBJ2-5; TCRdb indicates TRBD1, and absent DNA this call remains unverified. Germline values: CDR1 SEHNR, CDR2 FQNEAQ (reference sequence). CDR3 length: 13 amino acids. CDR3 in amino acids: CASSLVGGETQYF.

The V call is TRBV29-1, the J call TRBJ1-1; lacking DNA, the TRBD1 call made by TCRdb goes unchecked. Germline V gene lookup returns CDR1 SQVTM and CDR2 ANQGSEA. The CDR3 contains 13 residues. CDR3 loop: CSVEGEWNTEAFF.

V usage is TRBV7-3 and J usage is TRBJ2-3; absent DNA, TCRdb's TRBD2 call cannot be checked. Germline V gene data show CDR1 as SGHTA and CDR2 as FQGTGA. There are 16 residues in the CDR3. The CDR3 sequence is CASSLRTYGIADTQYF. The complete variable domain, with remaining parts taken from reference TRBV7-3 and TRBJ2-3, reads GAGVSQTPSNKVTEKGKYVELRCDPISGHTALYWYRQSLGQGPEFLIYFQGTGAADDSGLPNDRFFAVRPEGSVSTLKIQRTERGDSAVYLCASSLRTYGIADTQYFGPGTRLTVL.

CDR3 loop: CASSPTSGRVETQYF. The rearrangement links TRBV5-1 to TRBJ2-5; the D gene TCRdb calls, TRBD2, cannot be checked with no DNA. Germline CDR1 reads SGHRS; CDR2 reads YFSETQ. This CDR3 comprises 15 residues.

V is TRBV29-1 and J is TRBJ1-1; TCRdb gives TRBD1 as the D gene, but with no DNA this cannot be confirmed. The CDR3 is 14 residues long. Germline CDR1 is SQVTM and CDR2 is ANQGSEA. CDR3 residues: CSVYPGQGNTEAFF. The variable domain in full, with the rest retrieved from reference TRBV29-1 and TRBJ1-1, is SAVISQKPSRDICQRGTSLTIQCQVDSQVTMMFWYRQQPGQSLTLIATANQGSEATYESGFVIDKFPISRPNLTFSTLTVSNMSPEDSSIYLCSVYPGQGNTEAFFGQGTRLTVV.

CDR3 sequence reads: CSARSTSEWYEQYF. V usage is TRBV20-1 and J usage is TRBJ2-7; without DNA, the TCRdb call of TRBD2 cannot be checked. Germline CDR1 and CDR2: DFQATT and SNEGSKA (reference sequence). There are 14 residues in the CDR3.

The chain is built from TRBV7-2 and TRBJ2-3; the D gene TCRdb calls, TRBD1, cannot be checked with no DNA. Germline V gene lookup returns CDR1 SGHTA and CDR2 FQGNSA. This CDR3 comprises 14 residues. CDR3 sequence: CASSVGGGPDTQYF.

The V and J genes are TRBV7-7 and TRBJ2-1. Germline V gene data show CDR1 as SSHAT and CDR2 as FNYEAQ (reference sequence). This CDR3 is 15 amino acids long. This CDR3 reads CASSLDRGPYNEQFF.

V and J are TRBV7-9 and TRBJ1-5. CDR3 length: 12 residues. CDR1 is SEHNR and CDR2 is FQNEAQ in the germline V gene (reference sequence). The CDR3 reads CASSIQNQPQHF.

V and J are TRBV7-3 and TRBJ2-1. The length of the CDR3 is 15 residues. Germline lookup yields CDR1 SGHTA and CDR2 FQGTGA. The CDR3 spells CASSLTSNDYNEQFF.

V is TRBV5-1 and J is TRBJ2-3; TCRdb designates TRBD2, a call that cannot be tested without DNA. Germline-derived CDR1 and CDR2 are SGHRS and YFSETQ. The CDR3 is 17 amino acids. The CDR3: CASSQSGGAGYVDTQYF.

J is TRBJ2-4 and V is TRBV10-3; there is no DNA to check the TCRdb D call of TRBD2. The CDR3 is 19 amino acids. The germline gives CDR1 ENHRY, CDR2 SYGVKD. The CDR3 spells CAISDLWTSGRKPKNIQYF.

V usage is TRBV5-1 and J usage is TRBJ1-5. CDR3 length equals 14 residues. CDR1 is SGHRS, CDR2 YFSETQ, per germline. This chain's CDR3 is CASSPTGGFQPQHF.

The chain employs TRBV4-3 and TRBJ2-7. This CDR3 comprises 14 residues. CDR1 and CDR2 from the germline V gene are LGHNA and YSLEER. CDR3 sequence: CASSQNSGVYEQYF.

This CDR3 is CASSESFGTVSYEQYF. The chain links TRBV25-1 to TRBJ2-7; TCRdb gives TRBD1 as the D gene, but with no DNA this cannot be confirmed. The germline V gene encodes CDR1 MGHDK and CDR2 SYGVNS. This CDR3 is built from 16 residues.

The rearrangement links TRBV7-9 to TRBJ1-5; with no DNA, the TCRdb D assignment of TRBD1 cannot be verified. CDR1 and CDR2 from the germline V gene are SEHNR and FQNEAQ (reference sequence). This CDR3 is 14 amino acids long. The CDR3 region is CASSLGQSNQPQHF.

This chain joins TRBV4-1 and TRBJ1-5; TCRdb picks TRBD1, but there is no DNA to check that call. The CDR3 sequence is 15 residues long. Germline CDR1 reads MGHRA; CDR2 reads YSYEKL. CDR3: CASSQDGRENQPQHF.

The chain uses TRBV29-1 and TRBJ2-1. The germline V gene encodes CDR1 SQVTM and CDR2 ANQGSEA. This CDR3 has 12 amino acids. This chain's CDR3 is CSVHLARNEQFF.

The chain joins TRBV27 to TRBJ2-7; without DNA, the TCRdb call of TRBD1 cannot be checked. Germline CDR1 reads MNHEY; CDR2 reads SMNVEV (reference sequence). The CDR3 length is 11 residues. This CDR3 is CASRQAYEQYF.

The V and J genes are TRBV5-1 and TRBJ2-7. Germline V CDR1 and CDR2: SGHRS, YFSETQ. The CDR3 runs to 15 residues. This CDR3 reads CASSFTPGTTYEQYF.

The rearrangement links TRBV15 to TRBJ2-1; TCRdb designates TRBD2, a call that cannot be tested without DNA. CDR1 and CDR2 from the germline V gene are LNHNV and YYDKDF (reference sequence). The CDR3 spans 16 residues. CDR3 sequence reads: CATSRDRAGPGGEQFF.

The V call is TRBV2, the J call TRBJ1-2; TCRdb designates TRBD1, a call that cannot be tested without DNA. This CDR3 contains 16 residues. Germline V gene lookup returns CDR1 SNHLY and CDR2 FYNNEI. The CDR3 sequence: CASTQTDRGRNYGYTF.

The chain has TRBV9 and TRBJ2-2. CDR1 SGDLS and CDR2 YYNGEE come from the germline V gene. CDR3 size: 12 residues. CDR3 protein: CASSRATGELFF.

V and J are TRBV29-1 and TRBJ2-1; without DNA, the TCRdb call of TRBD2 cannot be checked. CDR3 length: 13 residues. CDR1 and CDR2 (germline): SQVTM, ANQGSEA. CDR3 sequence reads: CSVEKGQNRIQFF.

This chain connects TRBV18 to TRBJ2-1. The CDR3 loop spans 14 amino acids. Germline-derived CDR1 and CDR2 are KGHSH and LQKENI. The CDR3 sequence is CASSPQDETNEQFF.

This chain uses TRBV28 with TRBJ2-7; the D call of TRBD1 rests on TCRdb alone, since no DNA is present to check it. The CDR3 is made up of 15 amino acids. Germline values: CDR1 MDHEN, CDR2 SYDVKM. The chain's CDR3 is CASSSPRQGSYEQYF.